Given below is one T cell receptor (beta chain) in context. This entry is derived from a study of T cell changes during pregnancy in multiple sclerosis. Clones were read by immunoSEQ multiplex PCR, and TCRdb kept only the in-frame ones, dropping some. Of tens of thousands of clones listed, more than 85% were seen once; the top ten hold less than 3.5%. CDR1 SGDLS and CDR2 YYNGEE come from the germline V gene. V lost 2 bases and J lost 5, with 11 bases in between. The CDR3 spans 13 residues. The starting material was CD8+ T cells from peripheral blood mononuclear cells, obtained in the second trimester of pregnancy. The rearrangement links TRBV9 to TRBJ2-7; D is unresolved. The receptor comes from a female donor with multiple sclerosis, enrolled in a pregnancy study. Here the CDR3 reads CASSVDEVHEQYF. The CDR3, as DNA: TGTGCCAGCAGCGTCGACGAGGTCCACGAGCAGTACTTC.